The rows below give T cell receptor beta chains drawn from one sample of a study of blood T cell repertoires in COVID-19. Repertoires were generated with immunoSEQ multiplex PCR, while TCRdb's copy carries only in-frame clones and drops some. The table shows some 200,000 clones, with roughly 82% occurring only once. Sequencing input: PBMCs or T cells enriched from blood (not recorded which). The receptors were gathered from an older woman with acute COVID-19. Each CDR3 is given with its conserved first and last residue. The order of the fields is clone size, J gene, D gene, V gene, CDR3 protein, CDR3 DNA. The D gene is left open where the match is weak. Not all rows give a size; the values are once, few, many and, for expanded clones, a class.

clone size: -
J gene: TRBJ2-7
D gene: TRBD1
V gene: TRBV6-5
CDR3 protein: CASTPGTGVEQYF
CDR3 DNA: TGTGCCAGCACCCCCGGGACAGGGGTAGAGCAGTACTTC

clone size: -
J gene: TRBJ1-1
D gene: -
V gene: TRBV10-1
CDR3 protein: CASSERAGALLNTEAFF
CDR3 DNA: TGCGCCAGCAGTGAGAGGGCAGGGGCCCTTCTTAACACTGAAGCTTTCTTT

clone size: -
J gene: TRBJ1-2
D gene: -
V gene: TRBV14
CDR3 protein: CASSQVQGSYGYTF
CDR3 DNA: TGTGCCAGCAGCCAAGTTCAGGGATCTTATGGCTACACCTTC

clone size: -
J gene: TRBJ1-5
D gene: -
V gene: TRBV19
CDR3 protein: CASSPFRDYQPQHF
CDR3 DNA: TGTGCCAGTAGTCCGTTCCGGGACTATCAGCCCCAGCATTTT

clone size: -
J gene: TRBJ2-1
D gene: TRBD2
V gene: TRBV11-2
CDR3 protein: CASSRGLAGVNEQFF
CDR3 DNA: TGTGCCAGCAGCCGTGGACTAGCGGGAGTTAATGAGCAGTTCTTC

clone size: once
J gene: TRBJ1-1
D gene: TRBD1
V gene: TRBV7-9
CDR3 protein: CATLGQGRLWWEAFF
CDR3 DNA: TGTGCCACCCTTGGACAGGGACGCCTCTGGTGGGAAGCTTTCTTT

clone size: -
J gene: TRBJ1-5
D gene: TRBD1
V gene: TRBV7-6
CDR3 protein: CASSLAQGGLNQPQHF
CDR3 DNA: TGTGCCAGCAGCTTAGCGCAGGGGGGACTCAATCAGCCCCAGCATTTT

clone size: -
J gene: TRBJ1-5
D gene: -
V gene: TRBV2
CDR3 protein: CASVGTNSNQPQHF
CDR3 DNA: TGTGCCAGCGTGGGGACTAATAGCAATCAGCCCCAGCATTTT

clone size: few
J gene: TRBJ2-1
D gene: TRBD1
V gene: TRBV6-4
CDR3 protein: CASNTGGRDEQFF
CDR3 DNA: TGTGCCAGCAATACAGGGGGCAGGGATGAGCAGTTCTTC

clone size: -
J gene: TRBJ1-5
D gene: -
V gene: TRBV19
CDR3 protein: CASSIGGGSNQPQHF
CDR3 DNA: TGTGCCAGTAGTATTGGGGGGGGCAGCAATCAGCCCCAGCATTTT

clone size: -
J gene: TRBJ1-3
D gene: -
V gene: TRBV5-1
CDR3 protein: CASSLGAGANTIYF
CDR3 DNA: TGCGCCAGCAGCTTGGGGGCAGGGGCAAACACCATATATTTT

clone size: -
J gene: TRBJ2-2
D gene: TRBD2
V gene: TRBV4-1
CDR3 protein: CASSQEELAVTGELFF
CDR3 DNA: TGCGCCAGCAGCCAAGAAGAGCTAGCGGTCACCGGGGAGCTGTTTTTT

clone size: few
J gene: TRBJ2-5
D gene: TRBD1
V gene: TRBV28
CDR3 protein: CASSAGGSRETQYF
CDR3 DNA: TGTGCCAGCAGCGCAGGGGGTTCACGGGAGACCCAGTACTTC

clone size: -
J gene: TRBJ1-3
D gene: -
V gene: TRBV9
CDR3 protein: CASSVVGAASSGNTIYF
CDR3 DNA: TGTGCCAGCAGCGTAGTGGGGGCCGCAAGCTCTGGAAACACCATATATTTT

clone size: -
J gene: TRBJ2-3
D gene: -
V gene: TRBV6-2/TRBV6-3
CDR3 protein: CASSQGHGPSTDTQYF
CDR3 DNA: TGTGCCAGCAGTCAGGGACACGGTCCTAGCACAGATACGCAGTATTTT

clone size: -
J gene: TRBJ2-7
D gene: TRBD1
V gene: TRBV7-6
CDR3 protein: CASSLGSGDSSYEQYF
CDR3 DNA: TGTGCCAGCAGCTTAGGATCCGGGGACAGCTCCTACGAGCAGTACTTC

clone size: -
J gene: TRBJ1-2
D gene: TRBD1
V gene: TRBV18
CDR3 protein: CASSVGQGPGYTF
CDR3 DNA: TGTGCCAGCTCAGTCGGACAGGGCCCAGGCTACACCTTC

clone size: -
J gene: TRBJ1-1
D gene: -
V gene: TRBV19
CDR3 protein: CASIGAQNTEAFF
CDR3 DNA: TGTGCCAGTATAGGGGCCCAGAACACTGAAGCTTTCTTT

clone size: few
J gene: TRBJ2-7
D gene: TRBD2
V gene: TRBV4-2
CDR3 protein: CASSHPQPRESYEQYF
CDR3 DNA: TGTGCCAGCAGCCACCCCCAGCCGCGGGAGAGCTACGAGCAGTACTTC

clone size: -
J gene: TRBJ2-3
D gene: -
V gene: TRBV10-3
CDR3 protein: CATGDSGTDTQYF
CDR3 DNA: TGTGCCACTGGGGACTCAGGAACAGATACGCAGTATTTT

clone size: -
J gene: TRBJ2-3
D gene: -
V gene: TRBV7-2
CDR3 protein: CASSSDWSTDTQYF
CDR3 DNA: TGTGCCAGCAGCTCGGACTGGAGCACAGATACGCAGTATTTT

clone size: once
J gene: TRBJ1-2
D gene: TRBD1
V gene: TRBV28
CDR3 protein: CASSLFAGQGLNYGYTF
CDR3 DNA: TGTGCCAGCAGTTTATTTGCTGGACAGGGACTTAACTATGGCTACACCTTC

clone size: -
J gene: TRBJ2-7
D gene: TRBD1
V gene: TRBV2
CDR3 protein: CAGTGPSYEQYF
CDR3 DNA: TGTGCCGGGACAGGACCCTCCTACGAGCAGTACTTC

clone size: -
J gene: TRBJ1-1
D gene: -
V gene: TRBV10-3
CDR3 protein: CAISGAANTEAFF
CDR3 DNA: TGTGCCATCAGTGGGGCCGCGAACACTGAAGCTTTCTTT

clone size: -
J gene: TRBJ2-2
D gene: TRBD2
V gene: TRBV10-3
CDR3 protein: CAISDPTGGGNTGELFF
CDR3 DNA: TGTGCCATCAGTGACCCCACGGGAGGCGGGAACACCGGGGAGCTGTTTTTT

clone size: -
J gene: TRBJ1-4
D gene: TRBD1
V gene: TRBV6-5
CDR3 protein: CASRDRETNEKLFF
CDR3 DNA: TGTGCCAGCAGGGACAGGGAGACTAATGAAAAACTGTTTTTT

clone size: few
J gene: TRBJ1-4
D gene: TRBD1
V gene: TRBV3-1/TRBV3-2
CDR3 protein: CASSQDSGTGGEKLFF
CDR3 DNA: TGTGCCAGCAGCCAGGATTCCGGGACAGGTGGTGAAAAACTGTTTTTT

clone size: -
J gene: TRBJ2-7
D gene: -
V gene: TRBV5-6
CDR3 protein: CASSFRQGLGEQYF
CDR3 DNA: TGTGCCAGCAGCTTTCGGCAGGGGTTGGGCGAGCAGTACTTC